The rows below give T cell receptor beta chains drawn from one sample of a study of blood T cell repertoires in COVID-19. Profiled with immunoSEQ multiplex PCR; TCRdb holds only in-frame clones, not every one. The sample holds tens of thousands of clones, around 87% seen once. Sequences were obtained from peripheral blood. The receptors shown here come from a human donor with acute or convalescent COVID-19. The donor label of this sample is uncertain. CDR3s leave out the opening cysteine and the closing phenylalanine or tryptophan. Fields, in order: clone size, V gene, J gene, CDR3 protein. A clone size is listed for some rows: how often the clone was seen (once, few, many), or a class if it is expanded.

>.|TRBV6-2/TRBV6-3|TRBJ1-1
ASSRPGTGLSTEAF
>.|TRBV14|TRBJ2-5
ASSRWGQLETQY
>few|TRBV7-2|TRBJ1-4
ASNTGLGNEKLF
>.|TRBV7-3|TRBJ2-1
ASSLMPSSYNEQF
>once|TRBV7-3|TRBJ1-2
ASSYGTGDGYT
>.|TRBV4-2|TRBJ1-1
ASSQDPKSEAF
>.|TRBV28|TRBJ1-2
ASSPGTGGGYGYT
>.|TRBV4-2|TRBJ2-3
ASSQPGTGYEDTQY
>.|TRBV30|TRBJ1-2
AWSVQGEHGYT
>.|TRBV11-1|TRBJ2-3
ASSLETKNWDTQY
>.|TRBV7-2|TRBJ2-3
ASSFGRSTDTQY
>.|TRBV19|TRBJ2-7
ASSKTGVVYEQY
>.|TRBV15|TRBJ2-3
ATSRGTGLDTQY
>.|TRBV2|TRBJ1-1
ASTGQGHEAF
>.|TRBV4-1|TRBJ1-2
ASSQGRTGSIGYGYT
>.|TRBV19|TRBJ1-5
ASSINRAQPQH
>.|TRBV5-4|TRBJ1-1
ASKTGLQNTEAF
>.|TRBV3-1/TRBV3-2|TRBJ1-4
ASSTITRLF
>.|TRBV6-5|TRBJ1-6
ASSSFRVRWNSPLH
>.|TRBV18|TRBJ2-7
ASSPEQGEYGEQY
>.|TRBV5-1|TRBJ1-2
ASSYRVNYGYT
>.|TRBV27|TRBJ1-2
ASSSRDRGPGYT
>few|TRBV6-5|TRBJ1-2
ASMNERLANYGYT
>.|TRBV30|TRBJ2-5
AWRLTGRETQY
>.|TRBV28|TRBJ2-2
ASSLAGQGPANTGELF
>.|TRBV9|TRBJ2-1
ASSGGTSGGFSYNEQF
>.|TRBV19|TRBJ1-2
ATGTVYGYT
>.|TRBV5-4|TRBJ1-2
ASSVGDRGDYGYT
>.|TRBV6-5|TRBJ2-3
ASSRGGRTDTQY
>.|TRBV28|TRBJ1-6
ASSQITSYSPLH
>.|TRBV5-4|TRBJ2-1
ASSRWGLGYEQF
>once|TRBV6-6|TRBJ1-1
ASSLPPTTNTEAF
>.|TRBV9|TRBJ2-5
ASSPSPGDWETQY
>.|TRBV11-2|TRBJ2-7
ASSFGRGSHEQY
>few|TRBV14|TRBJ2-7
ASSQAEMDGQTFYEQY
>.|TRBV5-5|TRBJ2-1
ASRVRLAGNNEQF
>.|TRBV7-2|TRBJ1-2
ASSRTEVYGYT
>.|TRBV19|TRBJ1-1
ASSAGIPGYRGLNTEAF
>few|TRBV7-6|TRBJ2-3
ASSLGSGALRDTQY
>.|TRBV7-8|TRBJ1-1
ASSLGGDAF
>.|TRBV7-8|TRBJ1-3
ASSLGTVSGNTIY
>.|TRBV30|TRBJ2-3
AWSVRGTDTQY
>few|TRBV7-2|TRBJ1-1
ASSIGQSNTEAF
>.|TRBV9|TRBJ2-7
ASSVVQGSYEQY
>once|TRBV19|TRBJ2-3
ASSKTSFLADTQY
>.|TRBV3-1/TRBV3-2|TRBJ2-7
ASSQDQVFSGGPAYEQY
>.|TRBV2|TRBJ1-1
ASSPYGESTEAF